The 22 T cell receptor beta chains reported below all come from one sample, sequenced in a study of OX40 agonist ivuxolimab in advanced cancers. Sequencing was performed with immunoSEQ multiplex PCR; in TCRdb, only in-frame clones are kept and a portion is missing. The sample holds tens of thousands of clones, approximately 86% seen once. The specimen was CD4+ or CD8+ T cells sorted from blood, collected in a trial of the OX40 agonist ivuxolimab. The receptors stem from an adult with an advanced solid tumor such as melanoma, head and neck, liver or kidney cancer.

The chain combines TRBV28 with TRBJ1-2, with D perhaps matching TRBD1 (6 bases). V was trimmed by 7 bases and J by 8 bases, leaving 20 bases between them. Germline V gene lookup returns CDR1 MDHEN and CDR2 SYDVKM. CDR3 length: 14 residues. CDR3 bases: TGTGCCAGCACTTCAAGCAGGGGTGAAATCGGCTACACCTTC. This codes for CASTSSRGEIGYTF.

In this sample, this clone turned up once. This chain links TRBV27 with TRBJ2-7; D not resolved. CDR1 MNHEY and CDR2 SMNVEV come from the germline V gene (reference sequence). Trimming left V 3 bases short and J 4 bases short, with 4 bases between. The CDR3 runs 11 residues. The CDR3 nucleotides are TGTGCCAGCAGTTTCTCTTACGAGCAGTACTTC. Amino acid sequence: CASSFSYEQYF.

The chain joins TRBV5-1 to TRBJ1-2; D is undetermined. CDR1 and CDR2 (germline): SGHRS, YFSETQ. Trimming left V 2 bases short and J 2 bases short, with 10 bases between. The CDR3 contains 14 residues. CDR3 protein: CASSFADDNYGYTF. For the CDR3, the DNA is TGCGCCAGCAGCTTTGCTGATGACAACTATGGCTACACCTTC.

This clone has just one count. V and J are TRBV5-5 and TRBJ1-1; 12 bases are shared with TRBD1. CDR1 and CDR2 (germline): SGHKS, YYEKEE (reference sequence). With 3 bases clipped from V and 3 bases from J, the junction kept 6 bases outside the gene matches. This CDR3 has 16 residues. The CDR3 region has the DNA TGTGCCAGCAGCTCCGGGACAGGGGGCGGAGACACTGAAGCTTTCTTT. It yields the protein CASSSGTGGGDTEAFF.

This rearrangement joins TRBV7-2 to TRBJ1-5; the D is unclear. The CDR3 runs 17 residues. From germline, CDR1 is SGHTA and CDR2 FQGNSA. V was shortened by 1 base and J by 2 bases, with 15 bases between the two germline ends. The CDR3: CASSLEISTQGNQPQHF. CDR3 sequence (DNA): TGTGCCAGCAGCTTAGAAATAAGCACCCAGGGCAATCAGCCCCAGCATTTT.

The chain links TRBV11-2 to TRBJ2-1; D is tentatively TRBD1 or TRBD2 (5 bases each). There are 15 residues in the CDR3. Trimming took off 7 bases at V and 4 bases at J, with 17 bases between the two ends. Per germline, CDR1 SGHAT and CDR2 FQNNGV. The CDR3 nucleotides are TGTGCCAGCACTCCCCGGGAAAGGGGTTACAATGAGCAGTTCTTC. Its protein is CASTPRERGYNEQFF. Full variable domain (remainder filled in from reference TRBV11-2 and TRBJ2-1): EAGVAQSPRYKIIEKRQSVAFWCNPISGHATLYWYQQILGQGPKLLIQFQNNGVVDDSQLPKDRFSAERLKGVDSTLKIQPAKLEDSAVYLCASTPRERGYNEQFFGPGTRLTVL.

The chain recombines TRBV7-3 with TRBJ2-3; D is uncertain. Per the germline V gene, CDR1 is SGHTA and CDR2 is FQGTGA. The CDR3 consists of 13 residues. V shed 3 bases and J shed 0 bases, with 4 bases lying between them. Here the CDR3 reads CASSFHSTDTQYF. The CDR3 nucleotides are TGTGCCAGCAGCTTTCATAGCACAGATACGCAGTATTTT.

The gene calls are TRBV10-1 and TRBJ2-3; 7 bases are a match to TRBD2. With V trimmed by 2 bases and J by 6 bases, 5 bases remained unmatched. This CDR3 has 14 residues. Germline V gene lookup returns CDR1 WNHNN and CDR2 SYGVQD (reference sequence). The CDR3 DNA is TGCGCCAGCAGTGAGCGGGAGGCCTACGATACGCAGTATTTT. Translated: CASSEREAYDTQYF.

In its sample, this clone was seen a few times. The V gene is TRBV11-2, the J gene TRBJ1-5; D uncertain. The CDR3 extends over 13 amino acids. Germline lookup yields CDR1 SGHAT and CDR2 FQNNGV. V was cut by 3 bases and J by 4 bases, with 7 bases left in between. CDR3 sequence reads: CASSFGVNQPQHF. Written as DNA, the CDR3 is TGTGCCAGCAGCTTTGGGGTAAATCAGCCCCAGCATTTT. Supplemented by reference TRBV11-2 and TRBJ1-5, the full variable domain reads EAGVAQSPRYKIIEKRQSVAFWCNPISGHATLYWYQQILGQGPKLLIQFQNNGVVDDSQLPKDRFSAERLKGVDSTLKIQPAKLEDSAVYLCASSFGVNQPQHFGDGTRLSIL.

This clone was seen just once. The rearrangement uses TRBV19 and TRBJ2-7; D not resolved. The CDR3 covers 11 residues. From germline, CDR1 is LNHDA and CDR2 SQIVND (reference sequence). V dropped 4 bases and J dropped 7 bases, with 8 bases sitting between them. The CDR3 DNA is TGTGCCAGTAGTACTTCGGGTGAGCAGTACTTC. This sequence encodes CASSTSGEQYF.

The V call is TRBV25-1, the J call TRBJ2-3; D unresolved. In germline, CDR1 is MGHDK, CDR2 SYGVNS. V was pared by 4 bases and J by 2 bases, with 10 bases between. The CDR3 extends over 14 amino acids. This chain's CDR3 is CASSVGRSTDTQYF. The CDR3 DNA follows: TGTGCCAGCAGTGTAGGCAGATCCACAGATACGCAGTATTTT.

V is TRBV29-1 and J is TRBJ2-1; D perhaps matches TRBD2 (7 bases). Germline V gene lookup returns CDR1 SQVTM and CDR2 ANQGSEA. Between the trimmed V and J ends, which lost 1 base and 4 bases, there was a span of 32 bases. The CDR3 extends over 21 amino acids. The CDR3 DNA reads as TGCAGCGTTGAAGGAACGGGCGGGGGCAGCGGGAAGAAAAAGGTTTACAATGAGCAGTTCTTC. Encoded protein: CSVEGTGGGSGKKKVYNEQFF.

This clone is deemed medium-sized. The chain carries TRBV2 and TRBJ1-1; no firm D call. Germline loops: CDR1 SNHLY, CDR2 FYNNEI. V dropped 4 bases and J dropped 0 bases, with 15 bases sitting between them. The CDR3 totals 16 residues. This CDR3 is CASSGGSASVNTEAFF. In DNA, the CDR3 is TGTGCCAGCAGTGGCGGATCCGCCTCCGTGAACACTGAAGCTTTCTTT.

The chain has TRBV5-1 and TRBJ1-2; 8 bases align to TRBD1. Germline V lookup: CDR1 SGHRS, CDR2 YFSETQ. V lost 1 base to trimming and J lost 4 bases; unmatched junction nucleotides: 21. CDR3 size: 20 residues. Here the CDR3 DNA reads TGCGCCAGCAGCTTGTTCGAAGCCGAGGCCAGGACAGGGCTTGCCTATGGCTACACCTTC. This gives the protein CASSLFEAEARTGLAYGYTF.

This chain links TRBV15 with TRBJ2-1, with D unresolved. Germline CDR1 and CDR2: LNHNV and YYDKDF (reference sequence). The CDR3 loop spans 12 amino acids. The ends were cut back, 3 bases at V and 8 bases at J, with 8 bases in the middle. In DNA, the CDR3 is TGTGCCACCAGCAGCCACTTCGATGAGCAGTTCTTC. As protein: CATSSHFDEQFF.

The gene calls are TRBV29-1 and TRBJ2-1; D possibly corresponds to TRBD1 (6 bases). This CDR3 has 16 residues. Germline CDR1 and CDR2: SQVTM and ANQGSEA. Trimming removed 1 base at V and 2 bases at J, with 15 bases between. As DNA, the CDR3 is TGCAGCGTTGAAGGCGCTATACAGGGTCCCTACAATGAGCAGTTCTTC. Amino acids: CSVEGAIQGPYNEQFF.

The chain links TRBV9 to TRBJ2-7; TRBD1 aligns across 7 bases. V shed 3 bases, J shed 4 bases, and the junction held 4 bases outside the gene matches. Germline values: CDR1 SGDLS, CDR2 YYNGEE. The CDR3 covers 13 residues. CDR3 sequence reads: CASSAGTEYEQYF. The DNA of the CDR3 is TGTGCCAGCAGCGCCGGGACAGAGTACGAGCAGTACTTC.

The chain couples TRBV4-3 to TRBJ2-7, with 7 bases identical to TRBD1. CDR3 length equals 15 residues. Germline CDR1 LGHNA, CDR2 YSLEER. V lost 4 bases and J lost 0; bases outside the gene matches: 6. As DNA, the CDR3 is TGCGCCAGCAGCCCCGGACAGGCGCTCTCCTACGAGCAGTACTTC. Translation: CASSPGQALSYEQYF.

The chain recombines TRBV7-3 with TRBJ2-7, with no clear D. The CDR3 runs 15 residues. CDR1 and CDR2 (germline): SGHTA, FQGTGA. Trimming removed 2 bases from V and 2 bases from J, with 13 bases in between. The DNA of the CDR3 is TGTGCCAGCAGCTTAGGGTCCGGCATGGCCTACGAGCAGTACTTC. This encodes CASSLGSGMAYEQYF.

This chain uses TRBV19 with TRBJ2-1; 13 bases agree with TRBD2. V gave up 7 bases and J gave up 7 bases; unmatched junction bases: 10. Germline V gene data show CDR1 as LNHDA and CDR2 as SQIVND (reference sequence). The CDR3 has 16 residues. Here the CDR3 reads CASTPPRTSGRNEQFF. The CDR3, as DNA: TGTGCCAGTACCCCTCCCCGGACTAGCGGGAGAAATGAGCAGTTCTTC.

The chain has TRBV27 and TRBJ1-1, with D perhaps matching TRBD1 (6 bases). V was trimmed by 5 bases and J by 2 bases, leaving 15 bases between them. The CDR3 is made up of 15 amino acids. Germline-derived CDR1 and CDR2 are MNHEY and SMNVEV (reference sequence). The CDR3 region is CASSLTRTDNTEAFF. The CDR3 nucleotides read TGTGCCAGCAGTCTTACTCGGACAGATAACACTGAAGCTTTCTTT.

The chain links TRBV6-5 to TRBJ2-7; no firm D call. This CDR3 contains 16 residues. The germline V gene has CDR1 MNHEY and CDR2 SVGAGI. The V end was cut by 2 bases, the J end by 5 bases, with 19 bases between. The CDR3 DNA follows: TGTGCCAGCAGTTACGGCCCCGGGTTCCTTCGCAACGAGCAGTACTTC. Protein product: CASSYGPGFLRNEQYF.